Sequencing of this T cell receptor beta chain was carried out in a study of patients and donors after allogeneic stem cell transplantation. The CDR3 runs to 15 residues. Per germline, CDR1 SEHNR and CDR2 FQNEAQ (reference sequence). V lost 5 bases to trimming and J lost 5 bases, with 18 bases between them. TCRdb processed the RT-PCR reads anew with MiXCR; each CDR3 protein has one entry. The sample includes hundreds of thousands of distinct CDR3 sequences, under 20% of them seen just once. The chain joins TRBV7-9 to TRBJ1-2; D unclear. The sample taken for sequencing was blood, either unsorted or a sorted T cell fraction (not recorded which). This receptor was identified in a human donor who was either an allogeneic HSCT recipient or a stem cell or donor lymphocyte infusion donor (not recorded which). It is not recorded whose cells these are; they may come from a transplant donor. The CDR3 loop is CASSPKDGPLYGYTF. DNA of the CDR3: TGTGCCAGCAGCCCAAAGGATGGACCTCTTTATGGCTACACCTTC.